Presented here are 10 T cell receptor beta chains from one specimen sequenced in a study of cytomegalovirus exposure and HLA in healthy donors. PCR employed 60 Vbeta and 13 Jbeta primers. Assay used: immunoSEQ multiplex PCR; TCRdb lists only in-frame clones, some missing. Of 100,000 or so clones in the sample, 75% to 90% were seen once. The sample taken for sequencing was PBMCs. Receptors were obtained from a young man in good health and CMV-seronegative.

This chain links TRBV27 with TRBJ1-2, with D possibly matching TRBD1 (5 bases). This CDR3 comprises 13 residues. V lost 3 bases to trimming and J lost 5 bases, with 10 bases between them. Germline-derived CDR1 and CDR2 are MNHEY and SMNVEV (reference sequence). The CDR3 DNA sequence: TGTGCCAGCAGTTTTCGAGGGACTTATGGCTACACCTTC. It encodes CASSFRGTYGYTF.

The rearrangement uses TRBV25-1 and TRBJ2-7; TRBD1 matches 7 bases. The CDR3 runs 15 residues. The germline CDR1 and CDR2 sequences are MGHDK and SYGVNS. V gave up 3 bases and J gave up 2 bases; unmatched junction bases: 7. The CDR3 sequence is CASSDPGTATYEQYF. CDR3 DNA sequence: TGTGCCAGCAGTGATCCAGGGACAGCCACCTACGAGCAGTACTTC.

In DNA form, the CDR3 reads TGTGCCTTAGATCACAGCGGCAATGAGCAGTTCTTC. It encodes CALDHSGNEQFF. V gene TRBV30 combines with J gene TRBJ2-1; D may be TRBD2 (5 bases). This CDR3 has 12 amino acids. The V and J ends lost 7 bases and 6 bases respectively, with 13 bases between them. Per germline, CDR1 GTSNPN and CDR2 SVGIG (reference sequence).

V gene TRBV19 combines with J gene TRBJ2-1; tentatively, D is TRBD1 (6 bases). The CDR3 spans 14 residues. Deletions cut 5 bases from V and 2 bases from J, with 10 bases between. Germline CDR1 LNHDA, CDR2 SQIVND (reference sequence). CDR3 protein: CASSHQGPYNEQFF. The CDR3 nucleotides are TGTGCCAGTAGTCATCAGGGGCCCTACAATGAGCAGTTCTTC. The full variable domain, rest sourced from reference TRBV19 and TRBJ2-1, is DGGITQSPKYLFRKEGQNVTLSCEQNLNHDAMYWYRQDPGQGLRLIYYSQIVNDFQKGDIAEGYSVSREKKESFPLTVTSAQKNPTAFYLCASSHQGPYNEQFFGPGTRLTVL.

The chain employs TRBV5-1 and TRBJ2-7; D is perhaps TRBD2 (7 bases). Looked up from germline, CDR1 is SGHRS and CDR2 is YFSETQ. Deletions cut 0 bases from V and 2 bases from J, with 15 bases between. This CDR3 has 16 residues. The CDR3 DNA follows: TGCGCCAGCAGCTTGGCCGGGGGGCAATGGACCTACGAGCAGTACTTC. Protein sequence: CASSLAGGQWTYEQYF. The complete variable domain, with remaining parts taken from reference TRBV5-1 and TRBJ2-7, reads KAGVTQTPRYLIKTRGQQVTLSCSPISGHRSVSWYQQTPGQGLQFLFEYFSETQRNKGNFPGRFSGRQFSNSRSEMNVSTLELGDSALYLCASSLAGGQWTYEQYFGPGTRLTVT.

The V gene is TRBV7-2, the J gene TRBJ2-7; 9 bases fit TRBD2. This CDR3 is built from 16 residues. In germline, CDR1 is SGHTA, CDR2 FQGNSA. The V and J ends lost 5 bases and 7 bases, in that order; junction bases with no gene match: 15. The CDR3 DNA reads TGTGCCAGCAGCCCCTCAGCGGGAGGTACAATGGGTGAGCAGTACTTC. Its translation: CASSPSAGGTMGEQYF.

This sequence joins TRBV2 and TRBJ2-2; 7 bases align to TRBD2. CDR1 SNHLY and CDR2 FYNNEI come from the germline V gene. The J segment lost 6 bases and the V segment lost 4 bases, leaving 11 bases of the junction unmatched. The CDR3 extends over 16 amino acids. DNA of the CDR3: TGTGCCAGCAGTGGGCGCGGGAGTGATACCGCCGGGGAGCTGTTTTTT. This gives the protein CASSGRGSDTAGELFF. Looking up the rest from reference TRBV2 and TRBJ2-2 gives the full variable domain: EPEVTQTPSHQVTQMGQEVILRCVPISNHLYFYWYRQILGQKVEFLVSFYNNEISEKSEIFDDQFSVERPDGSNFTLKIRSTKLEDSAMYFCASSGRGSDTAGELFFGEGSRLTVL.

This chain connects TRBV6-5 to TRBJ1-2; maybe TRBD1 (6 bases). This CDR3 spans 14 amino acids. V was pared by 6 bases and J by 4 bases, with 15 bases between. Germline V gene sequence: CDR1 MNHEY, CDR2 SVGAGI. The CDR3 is CASSRDRSRYGYTF. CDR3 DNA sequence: TGTGCCAGCAGCCGCGACAGGAGTCGCTATGGCTACACCTTC.

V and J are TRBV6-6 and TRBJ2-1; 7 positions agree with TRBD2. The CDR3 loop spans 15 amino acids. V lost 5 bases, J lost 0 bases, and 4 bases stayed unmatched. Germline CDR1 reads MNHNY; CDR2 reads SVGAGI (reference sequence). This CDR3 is CASSQAGHSYNEQFF. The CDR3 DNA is TGTGCCAGCAGTCAAGCGGGGCACTCCTACAATGAGCAGTTCTTC.

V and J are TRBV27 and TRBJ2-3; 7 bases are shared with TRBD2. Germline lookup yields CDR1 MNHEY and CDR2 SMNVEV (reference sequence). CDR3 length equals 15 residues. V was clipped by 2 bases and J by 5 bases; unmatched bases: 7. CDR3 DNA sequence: TGTGCCAGCAGTTTAGGGGGAGGGCCGGAAGATACGCAGTATTTT. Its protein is CASSLGGGPEDTQYF.